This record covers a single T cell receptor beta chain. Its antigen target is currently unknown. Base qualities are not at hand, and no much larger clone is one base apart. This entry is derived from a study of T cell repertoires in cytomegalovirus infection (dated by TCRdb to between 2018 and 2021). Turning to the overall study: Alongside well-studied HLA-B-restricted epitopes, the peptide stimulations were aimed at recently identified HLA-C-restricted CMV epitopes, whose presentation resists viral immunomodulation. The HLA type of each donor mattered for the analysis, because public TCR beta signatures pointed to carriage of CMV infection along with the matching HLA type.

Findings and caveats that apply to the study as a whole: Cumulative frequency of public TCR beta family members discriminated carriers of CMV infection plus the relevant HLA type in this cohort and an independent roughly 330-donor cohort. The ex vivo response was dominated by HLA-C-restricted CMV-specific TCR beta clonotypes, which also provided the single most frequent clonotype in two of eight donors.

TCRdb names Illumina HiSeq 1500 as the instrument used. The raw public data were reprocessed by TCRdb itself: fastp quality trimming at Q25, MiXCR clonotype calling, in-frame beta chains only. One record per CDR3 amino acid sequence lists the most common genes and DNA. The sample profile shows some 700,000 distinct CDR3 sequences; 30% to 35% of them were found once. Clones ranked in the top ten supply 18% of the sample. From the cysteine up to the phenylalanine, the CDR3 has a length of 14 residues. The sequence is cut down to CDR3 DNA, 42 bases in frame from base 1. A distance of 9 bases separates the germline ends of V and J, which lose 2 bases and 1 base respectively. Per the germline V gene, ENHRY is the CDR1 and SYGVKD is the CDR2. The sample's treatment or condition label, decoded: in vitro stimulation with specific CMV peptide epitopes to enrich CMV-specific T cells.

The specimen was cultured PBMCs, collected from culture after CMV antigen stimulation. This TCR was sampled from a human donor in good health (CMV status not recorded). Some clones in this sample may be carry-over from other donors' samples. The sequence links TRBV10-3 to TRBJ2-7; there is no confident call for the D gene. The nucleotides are TGTGCCATCAGTGAGGGCAGGAATTCCTACGAGCAGTACTTC. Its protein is CAISEGRNSYEQYF.